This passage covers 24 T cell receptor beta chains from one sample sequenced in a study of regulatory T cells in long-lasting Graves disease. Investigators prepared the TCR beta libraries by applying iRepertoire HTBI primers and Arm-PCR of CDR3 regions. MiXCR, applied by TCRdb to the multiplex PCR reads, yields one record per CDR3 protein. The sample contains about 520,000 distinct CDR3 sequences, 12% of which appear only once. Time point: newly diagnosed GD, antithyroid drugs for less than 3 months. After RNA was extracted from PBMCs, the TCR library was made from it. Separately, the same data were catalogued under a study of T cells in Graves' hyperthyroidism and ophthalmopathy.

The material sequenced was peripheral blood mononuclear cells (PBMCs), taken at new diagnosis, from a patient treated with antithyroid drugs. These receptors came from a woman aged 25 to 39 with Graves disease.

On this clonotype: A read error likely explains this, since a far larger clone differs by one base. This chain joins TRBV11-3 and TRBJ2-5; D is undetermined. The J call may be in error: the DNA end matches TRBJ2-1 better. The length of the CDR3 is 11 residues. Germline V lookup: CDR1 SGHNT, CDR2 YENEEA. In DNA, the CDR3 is TGTGCCAGCAGCTCAGCTCATGAGCAGTTCTTC. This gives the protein CASSSAHEQFF.

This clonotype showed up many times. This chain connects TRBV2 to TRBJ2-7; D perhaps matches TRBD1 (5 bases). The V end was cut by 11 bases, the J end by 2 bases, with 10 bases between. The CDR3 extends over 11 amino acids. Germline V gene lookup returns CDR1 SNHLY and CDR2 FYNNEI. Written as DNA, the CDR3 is TGTGCCGAAGGCAGGGCCTACGAGCAGTACTTC. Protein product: CAEGRAYEQYF.

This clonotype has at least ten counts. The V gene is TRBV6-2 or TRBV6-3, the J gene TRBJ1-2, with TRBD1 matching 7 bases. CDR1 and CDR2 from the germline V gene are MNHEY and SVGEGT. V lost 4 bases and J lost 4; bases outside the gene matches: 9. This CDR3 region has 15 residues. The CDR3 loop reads CASSLQGPLGYGYTF. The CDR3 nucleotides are TGTGCCAGCAGTTTACAGGGGCCGCTGGGCTATGGCTACACCTTC.

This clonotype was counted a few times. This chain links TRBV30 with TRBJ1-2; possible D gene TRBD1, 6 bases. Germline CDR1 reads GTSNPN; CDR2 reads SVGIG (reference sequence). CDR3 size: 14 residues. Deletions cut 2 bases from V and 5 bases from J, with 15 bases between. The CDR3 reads CAWSPRTVQYGYTF. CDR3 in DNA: TGTGCCTGGAGTCCTCGGACAGTACAGTATGGCTACACCTTC.

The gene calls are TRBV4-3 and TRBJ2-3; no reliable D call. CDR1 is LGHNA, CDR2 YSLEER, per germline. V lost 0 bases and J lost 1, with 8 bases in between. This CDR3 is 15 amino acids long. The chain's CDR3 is CASSQDTRGTDTQYF. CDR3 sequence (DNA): TGCGCCAGCAGCCAAGATACACGGGGCACAGATACGCAGTATTTT.

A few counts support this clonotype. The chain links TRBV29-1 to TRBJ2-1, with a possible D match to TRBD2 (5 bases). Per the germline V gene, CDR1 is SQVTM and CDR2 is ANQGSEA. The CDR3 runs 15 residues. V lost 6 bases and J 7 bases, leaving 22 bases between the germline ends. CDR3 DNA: TGCAGCGTCACCGGACTCCCTCCCAAAAGTAATGAGCAGTTCTTC. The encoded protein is CSVTGLPPKSNEQFF.

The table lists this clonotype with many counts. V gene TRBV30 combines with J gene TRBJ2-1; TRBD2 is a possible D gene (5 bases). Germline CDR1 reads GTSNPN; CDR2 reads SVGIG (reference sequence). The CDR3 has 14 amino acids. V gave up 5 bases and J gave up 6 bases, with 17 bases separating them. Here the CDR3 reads CAWGPSWRANEQFF. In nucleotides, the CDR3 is TGTGCCTGGGGCCCTAGCTGGCGGGCCAATGAGCAGTTCTTC.

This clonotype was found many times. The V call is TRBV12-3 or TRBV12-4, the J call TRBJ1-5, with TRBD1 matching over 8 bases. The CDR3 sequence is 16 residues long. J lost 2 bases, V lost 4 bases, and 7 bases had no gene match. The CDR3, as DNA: TGTGCCAGCAGTTCGACAGGGGCGAAGGGCAATCAGCCCCAGCATTTT. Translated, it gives CASSSTGAKGNQPQHF.

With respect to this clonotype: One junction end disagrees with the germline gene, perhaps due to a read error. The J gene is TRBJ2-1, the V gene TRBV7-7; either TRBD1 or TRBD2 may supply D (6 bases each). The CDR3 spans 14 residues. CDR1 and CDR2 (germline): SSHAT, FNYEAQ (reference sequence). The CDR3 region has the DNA TGTGCTAGCAGCTTAGAGGCAGGGGAGGATGAGCAGTTCTTC. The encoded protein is CASSLEAGEDEQFF. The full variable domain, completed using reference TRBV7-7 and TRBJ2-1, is GAGVSQSPRYKVTKRGQDVTLRCDPISSHATLYWYQQALGQGPEFLTYFNYEAQPDKSGLPSDRFSAERPEGSISTLTIQRTEQRDSAMYRCASSLEAGEDEQFFGPGTRLTVL.

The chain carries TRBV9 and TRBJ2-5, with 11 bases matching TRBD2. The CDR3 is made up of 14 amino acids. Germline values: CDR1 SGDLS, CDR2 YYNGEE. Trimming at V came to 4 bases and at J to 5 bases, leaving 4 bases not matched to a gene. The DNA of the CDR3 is TGTGCCAGCAGCATTCGGACTAGCGGGGAGACCCAGTACTTC. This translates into CASSIRTSGETQYF.

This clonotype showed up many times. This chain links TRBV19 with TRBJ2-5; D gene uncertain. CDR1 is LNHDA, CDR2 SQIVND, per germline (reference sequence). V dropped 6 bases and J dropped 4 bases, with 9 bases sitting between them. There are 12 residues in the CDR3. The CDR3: CASRDGLETQYF. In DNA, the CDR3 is TGTGCCAGTAGGGACGGGTTAGAGACCCAGTACTTC.

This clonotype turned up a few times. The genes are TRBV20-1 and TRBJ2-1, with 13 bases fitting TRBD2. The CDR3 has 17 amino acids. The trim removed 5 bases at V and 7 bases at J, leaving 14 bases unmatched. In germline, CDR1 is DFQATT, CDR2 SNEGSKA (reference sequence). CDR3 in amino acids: CSAQGFQGTSGTNEQFF. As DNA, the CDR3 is TGCAGTGCTCAGGGATTTCAGGGGACTAGCGGGACAAATGAGCAGTTCTTC.

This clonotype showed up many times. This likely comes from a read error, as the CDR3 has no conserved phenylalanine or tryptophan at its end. This CDR3 is CSARDGYEQYL. The CDR3 DNA follows: TGCAGTGCTAGGGACGGGTACGAGCAGTACCTC. The J gene is TRBJ2-7, the V gene TRBV20-1; no reliable D call. The CDR3 runs to 11 residues. CDR1 is DFQATT, CDR2 SNEGSKA, per germline (reference sequence). The V end was cut by 3 bases, the J end by 4 bases, with 7 bases between.

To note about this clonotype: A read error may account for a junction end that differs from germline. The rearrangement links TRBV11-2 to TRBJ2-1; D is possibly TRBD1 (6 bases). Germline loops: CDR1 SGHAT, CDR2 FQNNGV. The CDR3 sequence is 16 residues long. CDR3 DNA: TGTGCCAGCAGCCTCTACCGGGACATAGCCTACAATGAGCAGTGCTTC. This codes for CASSLYRDIAYNEQCF.

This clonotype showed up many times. CDR3 residues: CASSLEGAGANYGYTF. As DNA, the CDR3 is TGTGCCAGCAGCTTAGAAGGGGCCGGAGCTAACTATGGCTACACCTTC. This sequence joins TRBV13 and TRBJ1-2; D perhaps matches TRBD1 (5 bases). The V gene's germline CDR1 is PRHDT and CDR2 FYEKMQ (reference sequence). With 1 base removed from V and 0 bases from J, the gap between germline ends came to 12 bases. The CDR3 runs to 16 residues. Full variable domain (missing parts from reference TRBV13 and TRBJ1-2): AAGVIQSPRHLIKEKRETATLKCYPIPRHDTVYWYQQGPGQDPQFLISFYEKMQSDKGSIPDRFSAQQFSDYHSELNMSSLELGDSALYFCASSLEGAGANYGYTFGSGTRLTVV.

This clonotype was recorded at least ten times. The chain's CDR3 is CASSFGSVNEQFF. For the CDR3, the DNA is TGTGCCAGCAGTTTTGGGAGTGTTAATGAGCAGTTCTTC. V is TRBV27 and J is TRBJ2-1; D possibly corresponds to TRBD2 (5 bases). The V end was cut by 3 bases, the J end by 7 bases, with 10 bases between. The CDR3 has 13 residues. Germline-derived CDR1 and CDR2 are MNHEY and SMNVEV (reference sequence).

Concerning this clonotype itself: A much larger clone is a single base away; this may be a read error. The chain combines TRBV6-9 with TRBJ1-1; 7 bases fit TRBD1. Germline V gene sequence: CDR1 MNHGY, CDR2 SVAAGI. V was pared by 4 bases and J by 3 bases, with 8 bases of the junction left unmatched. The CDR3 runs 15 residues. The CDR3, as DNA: TGTGCCAGCAGTTCCAGACAGGGAAGGGACACTGAAGCTTTCTTT. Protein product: CASSSRQGRDTEAFF.

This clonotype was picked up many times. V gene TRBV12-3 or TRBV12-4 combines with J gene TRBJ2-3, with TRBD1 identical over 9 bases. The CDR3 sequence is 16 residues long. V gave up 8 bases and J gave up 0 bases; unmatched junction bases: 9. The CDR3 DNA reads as TGTGCCAGCGGAAGACAGGGGGACCTTAGCACAGATACGCAGTATTTT. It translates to CASGRQGDLSTDTQYF.

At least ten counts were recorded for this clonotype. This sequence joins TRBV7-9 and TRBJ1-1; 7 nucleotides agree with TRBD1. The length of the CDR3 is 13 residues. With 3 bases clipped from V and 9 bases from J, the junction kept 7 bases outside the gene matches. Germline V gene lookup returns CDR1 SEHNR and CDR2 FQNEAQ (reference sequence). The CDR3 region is CASSLSQGEKAFF. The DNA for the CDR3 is TGTGCCAGCAGCTTGAGCCAGGGGGAAAAAGCTTTCTTT.

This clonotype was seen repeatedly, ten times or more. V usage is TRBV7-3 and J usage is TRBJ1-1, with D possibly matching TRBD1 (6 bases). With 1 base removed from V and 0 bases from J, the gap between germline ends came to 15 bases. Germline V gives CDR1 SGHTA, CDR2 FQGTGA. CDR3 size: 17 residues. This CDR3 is CASSLNGGAPLNTEAFF. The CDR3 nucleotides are TGTGCCAGCAGCTTAAATGGGGGGGCTCCTCTGAACACTGAAGCTTTCTTT.

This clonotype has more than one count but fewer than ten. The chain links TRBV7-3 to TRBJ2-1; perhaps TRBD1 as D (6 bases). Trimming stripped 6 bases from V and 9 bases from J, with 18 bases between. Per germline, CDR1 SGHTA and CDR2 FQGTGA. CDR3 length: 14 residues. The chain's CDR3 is CASSPGSGGSEQFF. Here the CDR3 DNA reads TGTGCCAGCAGTCCCGGTTCTGGGGGCAGTGAGCAGTTCTTC.

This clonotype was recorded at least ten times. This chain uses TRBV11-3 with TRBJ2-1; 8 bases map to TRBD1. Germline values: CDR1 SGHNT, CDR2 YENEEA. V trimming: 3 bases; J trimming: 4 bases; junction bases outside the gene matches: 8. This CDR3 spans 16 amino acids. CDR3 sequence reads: CASSLDRARTYNEQFF. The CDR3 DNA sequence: TGTGCCAGCAGCTTGGACAGGGCCAGAACTTACAATGAGCAGTTCTTC.

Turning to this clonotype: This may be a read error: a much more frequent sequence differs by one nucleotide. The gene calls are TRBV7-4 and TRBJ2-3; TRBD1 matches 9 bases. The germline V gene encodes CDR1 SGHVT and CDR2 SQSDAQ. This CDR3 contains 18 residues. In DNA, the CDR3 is TGTGCCAGCAGCTTAGTTCGACGACAGGGGGTCAGAACAGATACGAAGTATTTT. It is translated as CASSLVRRQGVRTDTKYF.

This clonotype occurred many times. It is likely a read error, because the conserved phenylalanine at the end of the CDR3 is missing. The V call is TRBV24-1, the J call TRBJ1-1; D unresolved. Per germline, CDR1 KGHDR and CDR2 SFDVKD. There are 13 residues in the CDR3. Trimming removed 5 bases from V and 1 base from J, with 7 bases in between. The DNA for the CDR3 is TGTGCCACCAGTGGTCAGGCGAACACTGAAGCTTTCCTT. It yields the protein CATSGQANTEAFL.